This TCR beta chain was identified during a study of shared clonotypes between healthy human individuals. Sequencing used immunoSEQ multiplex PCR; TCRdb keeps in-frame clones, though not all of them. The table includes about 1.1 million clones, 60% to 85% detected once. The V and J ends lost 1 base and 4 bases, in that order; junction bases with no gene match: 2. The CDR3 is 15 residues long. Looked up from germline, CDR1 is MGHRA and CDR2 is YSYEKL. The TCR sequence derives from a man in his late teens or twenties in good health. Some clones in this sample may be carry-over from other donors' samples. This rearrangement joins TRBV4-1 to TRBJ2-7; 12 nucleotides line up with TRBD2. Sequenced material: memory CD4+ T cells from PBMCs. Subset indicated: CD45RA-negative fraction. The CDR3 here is CASSQALAGGYEQYF. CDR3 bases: TGCGCCAGCAGCCAAGCGCTAGCGGGAGGGTACGAGCAGTACTTC.